Reported below is one T cell receptor (beta chain). Its antigen has not been determined. No base quality information exists; no much larger clone differs at one position. The ex vivo total memory CD4+ samples were sequenced at deep level, which gave a detection sensitivity of one cell in 200,000. The QIAamp DNA Micro Kit was used to extract genomic DNA from cell pellets, and spectrophotometry was used to check the DNA quantity and purity. The immunoSEQ multiplex PCR assay was used to amplify TCR Vbeta CDR3 regions. Amplicons were sequenced on the Illumina HiSeq platform. Retrieved sequences were 87 nucleotides long and contained the CDR3 region. The study's processing was this. A unique productive TCR Vbeta nucleotide sequence was defined as a clonotype and was quantified by productive template frequency from ImmunoSEQ Analyzer V3.0. Expanded clonotypes were defined by a threshold at the top 5th percentile of each frequency-ranked repertoire. Repertoire overlap was calculated as Chao-Jaccard with the R package fossil and was visualized by nonmetric multidimensional scaling with the R package MASS. What TCRdb holds here is the immuneACCESS table cut down to in-frame rearrangements. Part of the clones is not present; checked against another copy, under half of the missing clones reflect an unresolved V gene, and the others are unexplained. The V and J calls and clone size come from that table; D and trimming were worked out from the DNA. The sample table holds fewer than 35,000 clones, of which roughly 80% were seen once. The ten largest clonotypes hold around 0.96% of the sample.

Memory CD4+ T cells, defined as all CD4+ cells except CD45RA+CCR7+CD95- naive cells, were FACS-sorted on a FACSAria III to over 98% purity. Blood from healthy donors was obtained from blood donation centers in Switzerland. Total CD4+ T cells and monocytes were enriched by positive selection with CD4 and CD14 magnetic microbeads. CD8+, CD14+, CD16+, CD56+, CD19+ and CD25-bright cells were excluded prior to sorting. To assess in vivo expansion of bacteria-reactive clonotypes, total memory CD4+ T cells from a couple of blood donors were sequenced directly ex vivo. Isolation of peripheral blood mononuclear cells from donor blood was performed with Ficoll-Paque Plus. The data derive from a study of human CD4 T cells and Enterobacteriaceae (dated by TCRdb to the early 2020s). For this chain, trimming is 6 bases at the V end and 6 bases at the J end, and the number of junction bases without a gene match is 14. The CDR3 has 16 amino acids, counting the end cysteine and phenylalanine. Only the CDR3 region is kept as DNA, spanning 48 bases read in frame from base 1. For CDR1 and CDR2, the germline V gene lists SNHLY and FYNNEI.

Summary of the overall study and its limitations: In ex vivo samples, clonotypes with broad cross-reactivity seemed more expanded than specific clonotypes, as 11 of 19 and about 60% of the roughly 35 fell within the top 5%. Reactivity of ex vivo clonotypes was inferred only by matching nucleotide sequences to CFSE-low cultures from the same donors.

Specimen: memory CD4+ T cells from blood. Explained via the paper, the cell subset or site label denotes: total memory CD4 T cells sorted directly ex vivo, unstimulated. The rearrangement combines TRBV2 with TRBJ1-1, and TRBD1 matches 9 of the central bases. The receptor was isolated from a human donor in good health. The CDR3 has the sequence CASSKGQGQGTPEAFF. The DNA is as follows: TGTGCCAGCAGCAAAGGCCAGGGACAGGGAACCCCTGAAGCTTTCTTT.